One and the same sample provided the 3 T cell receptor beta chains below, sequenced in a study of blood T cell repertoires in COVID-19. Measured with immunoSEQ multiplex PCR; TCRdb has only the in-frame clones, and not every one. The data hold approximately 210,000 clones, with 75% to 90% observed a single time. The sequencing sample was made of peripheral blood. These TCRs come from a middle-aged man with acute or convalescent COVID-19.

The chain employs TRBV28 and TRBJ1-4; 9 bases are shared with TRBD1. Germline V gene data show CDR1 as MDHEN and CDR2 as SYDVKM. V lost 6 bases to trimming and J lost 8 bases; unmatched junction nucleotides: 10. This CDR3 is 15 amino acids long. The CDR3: CASSLAGTGYEKLFF. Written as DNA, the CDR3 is TGTGCCAGCAGCCTCGCGGGGACAGGGTACGAAAAACTGTTTTTT. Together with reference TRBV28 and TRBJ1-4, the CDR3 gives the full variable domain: DVKVTQSSRYLVKRTGEKVFLECVQDMDHENMFWYRQDPGLGLRLIYFSYDVKMKEKGDIPEGYSVSREKKERFSLILESASTNQTSMYLCASSLAGTGYEKLFFGSGTQLSVL.

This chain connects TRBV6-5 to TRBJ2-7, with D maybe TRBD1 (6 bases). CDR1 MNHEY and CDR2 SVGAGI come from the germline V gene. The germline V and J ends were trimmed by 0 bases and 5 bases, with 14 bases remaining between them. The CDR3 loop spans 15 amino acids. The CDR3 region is CASSYSGAGRHEQYF. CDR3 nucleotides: TGTGCCAGCAGTTACTCGGGGGCAGGGCGTCACGAGCAGTACTTC.

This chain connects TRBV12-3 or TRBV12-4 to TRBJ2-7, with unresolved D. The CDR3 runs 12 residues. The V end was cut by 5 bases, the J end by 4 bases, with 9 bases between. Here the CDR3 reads CASSKITYEQYF. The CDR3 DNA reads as TGTGCCAGCAGTAAGATTACATACGAGCAGTACTTC.